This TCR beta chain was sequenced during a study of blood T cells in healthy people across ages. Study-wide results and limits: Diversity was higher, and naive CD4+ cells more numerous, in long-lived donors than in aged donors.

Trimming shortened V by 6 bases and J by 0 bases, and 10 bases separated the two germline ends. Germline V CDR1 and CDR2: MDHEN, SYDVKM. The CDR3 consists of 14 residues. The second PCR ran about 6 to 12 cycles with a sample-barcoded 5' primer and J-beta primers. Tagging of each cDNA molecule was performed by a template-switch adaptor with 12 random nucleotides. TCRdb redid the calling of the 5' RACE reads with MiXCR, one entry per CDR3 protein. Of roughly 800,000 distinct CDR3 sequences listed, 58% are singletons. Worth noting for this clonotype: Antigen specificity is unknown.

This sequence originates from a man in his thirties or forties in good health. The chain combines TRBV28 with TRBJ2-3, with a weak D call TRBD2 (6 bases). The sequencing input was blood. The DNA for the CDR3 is TGTGCCAGCAGGTCCAGCGGGAGCACAGATACGCAGTATTTT. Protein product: CASRSSGSTDTQYF.